The T cell receptor (beta chain) described here comes from a study of blood T cells in healthy people across ages. Samples each yielded at least 5 micrograms of total RNA. Germline V lookup: CDR1 SGDLS, CDR2 YYNGEE. V dropped 4 bases and J dropped 0 bases, with 14 bases sitting between them. CDR3 length: 15 amino acids. This clonotype was picked up a small number of times. Antigen unknown. Study-wide points: Diversity of TCR beta correlated strongly with naive T cell percentage.

A J-beta primer mix and a sample-barcoded 5' primer were used in a second PCR of roughly 6 to 11 cycles. TCRdb re-called the 5' RACE reads with MiXCR, one entry per CDR3 protein. The sample gives around 1.1 million distinct CDR3 sequences, approximately 38% of which show up once; around 12% is in the top ten. The origin of this receptor is a man younger than 35 in good health. The chain carries TRBV9 and TRBJ2-7; D could derive from TRBD1 or TRBD2 (5 bases each). The sequenced material came from blood. The CDR3 reads CASSKGTDDSYEQYF. CDR3 DNA sequence: TGTGCCAGCAGCAAGGGGACCGATGACTCCTACGAGCAGTACTTC. The full variable domain, with the rest looked up from reference TRBV9 and TRBJ2-7, is DSGVTQTPKHLITATGQRVTLRCSPRSGDLSVYWYQQSLDQGLQFLIQYYNGEERAKGNILERFSAQQFPDLHSELNLSSLELGDSALYFCASSKGTDDSYEQYFGPGTRLTVT.